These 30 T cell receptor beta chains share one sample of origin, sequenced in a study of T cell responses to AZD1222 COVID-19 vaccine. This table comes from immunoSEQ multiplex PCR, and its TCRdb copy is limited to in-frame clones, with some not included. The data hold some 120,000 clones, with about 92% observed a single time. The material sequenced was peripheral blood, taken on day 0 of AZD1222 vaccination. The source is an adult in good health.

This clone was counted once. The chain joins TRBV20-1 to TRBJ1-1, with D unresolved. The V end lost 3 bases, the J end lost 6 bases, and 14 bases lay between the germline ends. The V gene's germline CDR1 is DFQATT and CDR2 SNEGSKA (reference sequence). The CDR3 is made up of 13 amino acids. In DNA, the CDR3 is TGCAGTGCTAGTGCCACCTGGAGGGCTGAAGCTTTCTTT. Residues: CSASATWRAEAFF.

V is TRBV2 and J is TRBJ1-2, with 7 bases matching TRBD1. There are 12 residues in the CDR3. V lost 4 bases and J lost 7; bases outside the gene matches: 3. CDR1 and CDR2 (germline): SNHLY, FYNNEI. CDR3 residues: CASSVSGGGYTF. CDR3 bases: TGTGCCAGCAGTGTATCAGGGGGTGGCTACACCTTC.

In DNA, the CDR3 is TGTGCCAGCAGCTTGGGGCAGAGGAACACTGAAGCTTTCTTT. Translating it yields CASSLGQRNTEAFF. This chain uses TRBV5-6 with TRBJ1-1; D not resolved. CDR1 and CDR2 (germline): SGHDT, YYEEEE. V was cut by 0 bases and J by 1 base, with 7 bases left in between. The CDR3 spans 14 residues.

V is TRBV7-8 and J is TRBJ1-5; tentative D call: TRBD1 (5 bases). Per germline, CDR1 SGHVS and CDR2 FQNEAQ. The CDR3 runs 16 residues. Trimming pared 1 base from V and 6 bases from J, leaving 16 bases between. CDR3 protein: CASSLDWGVGGQPQHF. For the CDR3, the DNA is TGTGCCAGCAGCTTAGATTGGGGGGTCGGTGGTCAGCCCCAGCATTTT.

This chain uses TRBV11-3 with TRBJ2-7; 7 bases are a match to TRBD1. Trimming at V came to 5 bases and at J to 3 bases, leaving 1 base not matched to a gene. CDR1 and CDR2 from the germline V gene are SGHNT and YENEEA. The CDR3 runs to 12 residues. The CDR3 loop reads CASSRTGYEQYF. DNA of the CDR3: TGTGCCAGCAGCCGGACAGGCTACGAGCAGTACTTC.

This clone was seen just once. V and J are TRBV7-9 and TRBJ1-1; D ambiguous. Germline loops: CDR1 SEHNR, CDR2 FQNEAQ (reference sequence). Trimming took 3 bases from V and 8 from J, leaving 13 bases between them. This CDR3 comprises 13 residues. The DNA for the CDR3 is TGTGCCAGCAGCTTCCCCCCTCTGGTAGAAGCTTTCTTT. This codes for CASSFPPLVEAFF.

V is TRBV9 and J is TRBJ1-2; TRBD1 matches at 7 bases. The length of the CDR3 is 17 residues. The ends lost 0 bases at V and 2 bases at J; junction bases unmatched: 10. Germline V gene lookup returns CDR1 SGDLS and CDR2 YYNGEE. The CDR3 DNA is TGTGCCAGCAGCGTAGTAGGAGGAGCGACAGGGAACTATGGCTACACCTTC. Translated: CASSVVGGATGNYGYTF.

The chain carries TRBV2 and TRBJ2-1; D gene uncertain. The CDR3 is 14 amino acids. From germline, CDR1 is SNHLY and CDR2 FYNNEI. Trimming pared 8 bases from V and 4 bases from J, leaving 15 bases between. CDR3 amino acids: CASLVLDGYNEQFF. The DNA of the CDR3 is TGTGCCAGCCTCGTCCTGGACGGATACAATGAGCAGTTCTTC.

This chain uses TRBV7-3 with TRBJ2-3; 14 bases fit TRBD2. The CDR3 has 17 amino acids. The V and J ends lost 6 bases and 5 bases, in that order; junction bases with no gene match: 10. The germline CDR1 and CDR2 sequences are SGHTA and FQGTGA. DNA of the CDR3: TGTGCCAGCAGTCGAGGACTAGCGGGAGGACTGAGAGATACGCAGTATTTT. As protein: CASSRGLAGGLRDTQYF.

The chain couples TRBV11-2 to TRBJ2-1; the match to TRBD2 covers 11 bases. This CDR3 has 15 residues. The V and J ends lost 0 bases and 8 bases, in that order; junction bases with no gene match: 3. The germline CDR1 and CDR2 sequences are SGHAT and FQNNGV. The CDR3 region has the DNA TGTGCCAGCAGCTTAGAGACTAGCGGGAACCATGAGCAGTTCTTC. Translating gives CASSLETSGNHEQFF.

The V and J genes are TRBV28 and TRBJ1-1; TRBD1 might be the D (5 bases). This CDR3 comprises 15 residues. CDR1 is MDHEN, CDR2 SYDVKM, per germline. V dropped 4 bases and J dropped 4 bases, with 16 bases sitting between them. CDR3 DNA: TGTGCCAGCAGTTACGGGGGTTTAATGTTCACTGAAGCTTTCTTT. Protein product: CASSYGGLMFTEAFF.

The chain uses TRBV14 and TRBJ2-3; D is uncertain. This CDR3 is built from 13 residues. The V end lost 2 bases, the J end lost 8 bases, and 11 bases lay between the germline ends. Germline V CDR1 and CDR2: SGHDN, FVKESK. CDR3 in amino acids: CASSQQFPGTQYF. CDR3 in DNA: TGTGCCAGCAGCCAACAATTCCCCGGTACGCAGTATTTT. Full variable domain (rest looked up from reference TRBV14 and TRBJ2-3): EAGVTQFPSHSVIEKGQTVTLRCDPISGHDNLYWYRRVMGKEIKFLLHFVKESKQDESGMPNNRFLAERTGGTYSTLKVQPAELEDSGVYFCASSQQFPGTQYFGPGTRLTVL.

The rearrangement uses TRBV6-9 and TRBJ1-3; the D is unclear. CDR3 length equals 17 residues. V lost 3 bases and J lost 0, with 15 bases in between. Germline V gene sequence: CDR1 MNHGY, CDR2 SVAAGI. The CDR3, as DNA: TGTGCCAGCAGTTACCCGGCGGAGGTCGACTCTGGAAACACCATATATTTT. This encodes CASSYPAEVDSGNTIYF.

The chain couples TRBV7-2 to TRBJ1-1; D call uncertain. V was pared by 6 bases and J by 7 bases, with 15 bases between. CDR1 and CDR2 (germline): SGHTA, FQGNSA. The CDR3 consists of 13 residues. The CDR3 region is CASRLQTPNEAFF. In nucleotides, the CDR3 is TGTGCCAGCAGACTACAAACTCCAAATGAAGCTTTCTTT.

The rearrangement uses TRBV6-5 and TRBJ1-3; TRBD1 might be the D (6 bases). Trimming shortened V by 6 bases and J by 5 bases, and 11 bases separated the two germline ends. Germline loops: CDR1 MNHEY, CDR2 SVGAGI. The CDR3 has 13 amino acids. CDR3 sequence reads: CASRTQGRNTIYF. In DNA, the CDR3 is TGTGCCAGCAGGACCCAGGGGCGAAACACCATATATTTT.

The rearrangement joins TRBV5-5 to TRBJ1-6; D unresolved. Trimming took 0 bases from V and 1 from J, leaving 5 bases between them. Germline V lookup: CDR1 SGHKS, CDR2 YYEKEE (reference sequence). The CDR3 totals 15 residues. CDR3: CASSLETSYNSPLHF. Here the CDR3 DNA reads TGTGCCAGCAGCTTGGAGACTTCCTATAATTCACCCCTCCACTTT. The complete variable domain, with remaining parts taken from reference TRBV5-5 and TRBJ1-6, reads DAGVTQSPTHLIKTRGQQVTLRCSPISGHKSVSWYQQVLGQGPQFIFQYYEKEERGRGNFPDRFSARQFPNYSSELNVNALLLGDSALYLCASSLETSYNSPLHFGNGTRLTVT.

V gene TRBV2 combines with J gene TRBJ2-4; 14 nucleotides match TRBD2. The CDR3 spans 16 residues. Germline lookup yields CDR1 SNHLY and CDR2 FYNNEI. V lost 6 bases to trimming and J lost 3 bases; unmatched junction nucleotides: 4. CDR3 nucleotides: TGTGCCAGCAGGGCGGGACTAGCGGGAGTCAAAAACATTCAGTACTTC. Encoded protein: CASRAGLAGVKNIQYF. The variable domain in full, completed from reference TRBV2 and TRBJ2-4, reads EPEVTQTPSHQVTQMGQEVILRCVPISNHLYFYWYRQILGQKVEFLVSFYNNEISEKSEIFDDQFSVERPDGSNFTLKIRSTKLEDSAMYFCASRAGLAGVKNIQYFGAGTRLSVL.

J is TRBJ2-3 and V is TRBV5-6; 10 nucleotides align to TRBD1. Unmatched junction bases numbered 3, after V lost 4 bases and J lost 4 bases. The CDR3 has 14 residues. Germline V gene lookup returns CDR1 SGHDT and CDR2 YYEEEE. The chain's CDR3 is CASSAGTGADTQYF. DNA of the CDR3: TGTGCCAGCAGCGCCGGGACAGGGGCAGATACGCAGTATTTT.

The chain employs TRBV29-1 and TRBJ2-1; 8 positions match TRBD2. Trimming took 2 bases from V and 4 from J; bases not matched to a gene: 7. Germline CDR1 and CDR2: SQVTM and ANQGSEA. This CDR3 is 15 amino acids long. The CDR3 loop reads CSVERGSGAYNEQFF. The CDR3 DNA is TGCAGCGTTGAACGAGGTAGCGGGGCGTACAATGAGCAGTTCTTC.

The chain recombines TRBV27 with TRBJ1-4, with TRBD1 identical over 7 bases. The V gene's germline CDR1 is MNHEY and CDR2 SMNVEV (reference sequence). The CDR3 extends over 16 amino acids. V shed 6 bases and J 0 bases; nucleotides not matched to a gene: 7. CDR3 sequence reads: CASSAQGGTTNEKLFF. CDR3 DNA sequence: TGTGCCAGCAGCGCGCAGGGGGGAACAACTAATGAAAAACTGTTTTTT.

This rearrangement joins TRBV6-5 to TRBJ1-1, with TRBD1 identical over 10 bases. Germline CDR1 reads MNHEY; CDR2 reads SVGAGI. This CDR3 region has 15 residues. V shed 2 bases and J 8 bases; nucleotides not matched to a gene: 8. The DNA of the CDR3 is TGTGCCAGCAGTTACGCGGGACAGGGGATTGGGGAAGCTTTCTTT. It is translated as CASSYAGQGIGEAFF.

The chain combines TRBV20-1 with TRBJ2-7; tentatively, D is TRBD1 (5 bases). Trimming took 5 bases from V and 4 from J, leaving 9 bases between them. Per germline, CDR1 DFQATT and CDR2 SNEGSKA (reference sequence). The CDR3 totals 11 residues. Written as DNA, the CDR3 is TGCAGTGCTCTGACAGCGTACGAGCAGTACTTC. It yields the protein CSALTAYEQYF.

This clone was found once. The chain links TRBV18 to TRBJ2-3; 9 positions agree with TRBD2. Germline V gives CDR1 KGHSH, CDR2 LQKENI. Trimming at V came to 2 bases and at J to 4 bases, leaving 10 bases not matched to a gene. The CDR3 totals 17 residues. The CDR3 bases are TGTGCCAGCTCACCAGTGAAAGCGGGAGGCACCGCAGATACGCAGTATTTT. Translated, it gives CASSPVKAGGTADTQYF. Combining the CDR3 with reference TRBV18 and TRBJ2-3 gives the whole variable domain NAGVMQNPRHLVRRRGQEARLRCSPMKGHSHVYWYRQLPEEGLKFMVYLQKENIIDESGMPKERFSAEFPKEGPSILRIQQVVRGDSAAYFCASSPVKAGGTADTQYFGPGTRLTVL.

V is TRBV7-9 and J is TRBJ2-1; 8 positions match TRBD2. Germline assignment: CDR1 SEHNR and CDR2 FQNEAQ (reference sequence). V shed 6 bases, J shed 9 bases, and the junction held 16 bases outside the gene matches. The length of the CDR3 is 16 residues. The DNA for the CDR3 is TGTGCCAGCAGTCATACCGGGACTAGACACTATGGTGAGCAGTTCTTC. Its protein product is CASSHTGTRHYGEQFF.

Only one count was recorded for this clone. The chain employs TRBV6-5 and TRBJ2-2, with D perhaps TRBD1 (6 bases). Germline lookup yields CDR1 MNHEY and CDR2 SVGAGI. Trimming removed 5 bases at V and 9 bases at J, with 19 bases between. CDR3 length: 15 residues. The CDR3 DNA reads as TGTGCCAGCAGTCAAACAGTACAGGGTCGACGGGAGCTGTTTTTT. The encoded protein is CASSQTVQGRRELFF.

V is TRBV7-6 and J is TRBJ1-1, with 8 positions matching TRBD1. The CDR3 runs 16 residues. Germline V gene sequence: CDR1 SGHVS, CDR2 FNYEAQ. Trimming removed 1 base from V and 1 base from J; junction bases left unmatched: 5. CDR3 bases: TGTGCCAGCAGCTTAGGGAGTGGGACAGGGAACACTGAAGCTTTCTTT. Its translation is CASSLGSGTGNTEAFF.

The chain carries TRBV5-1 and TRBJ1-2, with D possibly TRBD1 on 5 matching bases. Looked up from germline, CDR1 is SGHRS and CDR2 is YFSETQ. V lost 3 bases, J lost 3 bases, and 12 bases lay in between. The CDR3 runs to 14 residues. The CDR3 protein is CASSSTGTDYGYTF. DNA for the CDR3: TGCGCCAGCAGCTCCACCGGGACGGACTATGGCTACACCTTC.

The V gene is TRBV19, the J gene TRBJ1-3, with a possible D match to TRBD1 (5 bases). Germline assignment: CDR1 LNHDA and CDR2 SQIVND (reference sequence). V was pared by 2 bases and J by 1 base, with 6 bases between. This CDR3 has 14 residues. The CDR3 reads CASSISGSGNTIYF. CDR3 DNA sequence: TGTGCCAGTAGTATATCAGGGTCTGGAAACACCATATATTTT.

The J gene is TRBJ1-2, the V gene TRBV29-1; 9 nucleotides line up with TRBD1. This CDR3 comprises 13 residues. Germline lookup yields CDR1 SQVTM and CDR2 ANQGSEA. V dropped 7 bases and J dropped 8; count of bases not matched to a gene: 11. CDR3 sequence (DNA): TGCAGCGCCGACGACAGGGGGGGTGAGGGCTACACCTTC. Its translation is CSADDRGGEGYTF.

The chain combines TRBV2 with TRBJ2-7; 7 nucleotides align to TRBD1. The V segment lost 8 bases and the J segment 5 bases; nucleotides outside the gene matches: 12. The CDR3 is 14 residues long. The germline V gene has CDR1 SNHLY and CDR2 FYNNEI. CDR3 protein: CASVDRVGFHEQYF. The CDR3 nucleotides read TGTGCCAGCGTCGACAGGGTTGGGTTCCACGAGCAGTACTTC.